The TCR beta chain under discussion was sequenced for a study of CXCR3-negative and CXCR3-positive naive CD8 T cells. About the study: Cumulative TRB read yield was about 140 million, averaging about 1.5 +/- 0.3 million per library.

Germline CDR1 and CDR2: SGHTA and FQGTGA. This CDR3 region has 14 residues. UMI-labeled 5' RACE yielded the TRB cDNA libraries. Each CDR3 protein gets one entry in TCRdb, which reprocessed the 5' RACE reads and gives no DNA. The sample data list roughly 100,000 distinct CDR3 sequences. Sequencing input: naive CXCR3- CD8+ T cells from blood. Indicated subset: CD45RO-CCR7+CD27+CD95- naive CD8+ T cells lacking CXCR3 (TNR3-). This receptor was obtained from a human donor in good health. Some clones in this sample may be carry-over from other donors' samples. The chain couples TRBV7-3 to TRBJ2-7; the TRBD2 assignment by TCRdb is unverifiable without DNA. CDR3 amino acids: CASSLGLGEGEQYF.